This T cell receptor (beta chain) was found in a study of Graves' ophthalmopathy and Graves' hyperthyroidism (dated by TCRdb to the late 2010s). About the full investigation: Peripheral blood was collected at initial diagnosis, prior to any treatment. To tell Graves' ophthalmopathy apart from Graves' hyperthyroidism, and to predict which patients would progress to ophthalmopathy, the study relied on TCR beta repertoire signatures. In total, around 130 blood samples were TCR-sequenced: approximately 42 ophthalmopathy, some 75 hyperthyroidism and around 17 hyperthyroidism-to-ophthalmopathy patients. To explore V-J signatures that separate ophthalmopathy from hyperthyroidism, a discovery set of more than 95 patients was enrolled, consisting of 40 to 45 with ophthalmopathy and roughly 57 with stable hyperthyroidism. An independent validation cohort comprised 18 hyperthyroidism patients and roughly 15 patients who later progressed from hyperthyroidism to ophthalmopathy. T-cell repertoires of thyroid tissue and blood were compared in over 5 hyperthyroidism patients. Once sampling was done, hyperthyroidism patients were given methimazole at a starting dose of 30 mg daily, while ophthalmopathy patients were given high-dose intravenous methylprednisolone. The 75 to 100 discovery patients were randomly split 7:3 into training and test sets. General conclusions and limits of the study: In validation, the model predicted ophthalmopathy progression with roughly 68% sensitivity and 72.22% specificity; roughly 12 predicted patients were CT-confirmed with GO in a median of 6.5 months. In cross-validation, the 13-signature model distinguished ophthalmopathy from stable hyperthyroidism with around 90% sensitivity and roughly 81% specificity, while in the test set the corresponding values were around 79% and 71%. Most of the expanded thyroid clonotypes with a frequency above 0.001 were also detected in blood, and it was suggested that the thyroid immune response may be reflected by blood repertoires. No statistical method was used to set the sample size in advance, and the investigators knew which group each participant was assigned to.

Stable hyperthyroidism was defined as no progression to ophthalmopathy within 18 months of follow-up. The hyperthyroidism patients were 18 to 65 years old and newly diagnosed, with a disease duration of less than 2 months. Patients with other autoimmune diseases, uncontrolled infections, pregnancy or lactation were excluded from the study. Clinical symptoms, serum thyroxine, TRAb, thyroid ultrasound and orbital computed tomography formed the basis of the diagnosis. Using Ficoll-Paque density gradient centrifugation, PBMCs were isolated from about 9.4 ml of fresh peripheral blood. Trizol reagent was used to extract the total RNA, and its quality was then checked on an Agilent 2100 Bioanalyzer. For repertoire sequencing, TCR beta CDR3 regions were amplified from RNA transcripts. The first round of RT-PCR was done with HTBI primers and the Qiagen OneStep RT-PCR kit, and was followed by a second round of multiplex PCR, then size selection and purification. Sequencing of the libraries was carried out on an Illumina HiSeq2000 in paired-end mode with 100 bp reads. Regarding the original processing steps: SOAPnuke was used for read processing, and reads with adapters, uncalled bases, a mean Phred below 15, or no exact constant-primer or identifier match were discarded. High-quality paired reads were merged with COPE v1.2.5. Unique nucleotide sequences were defined as clonotypes and aligned to IMGT TRB V, D and J references using MiTCR v1.1. Analysis was restricted to V-J combinations with a frequency above 0.0001, which covered 99.2% of repertoires. For each V-J combination, a TCR clonal expansion and chaos score was defined as the ratio of F50 clonal expansion to chaos observed in the TCRdist matrix. Welch's t-statistics and random forest were used to reduce the features to about 14 V-J combinations, which were then used as input to a naive Bayes classifier. The similarity between thyroid and blood repertoires was quantified using the Morisita-Horn index. TCRdb reworked the public reads: Q25 trimming with fastp, MiXCR clone assembly, productive beta chains retained. Every CDR3 protein is listed once, alongside the most common genes and DNA of its rows. TCRdb's processing, not the study's, gives the V and J calls here. The sample contains hundreds of thousands of distinct CDR3 sequences, about a fifth of them found a single time. Approximately 7.7% of the sample lies in the top ten.

This clonotype has only a few counts. Which antigen it targets is not known. No quality values exist for individual bases; no much larger clone is one base distant. The specimen was peripheral blood. This sequence was found in a woman aged 18-30 years with stable Graves' hyperthyroidism. Some clones in this sample may be carry-over from other donors' samples. Donor details come from another sample of the same person, matched by shared clones.

The nucleotide sequence reads TGTGCCAGCAGCCAAGGAGGTTTGCAGGGCGTTAATTCACCCCTCCACTTT. This codes for CASSQGGLQGVNSPLHF. The V gene is TRBV4-2 and the J gene is TRBJ1-6; the best D guess is TRBD1, with 5 bases matching. From its cysteine to its phenylalanine, the CDR3 spans 17 amino acids. Only the CDR3 part of the read is kept: 51 bases, read in frame from the first base. V and J lose 1 base and 6 bases, and a span of 16 bases separates them. Reading the germline V gene gives CDR1 LGHNA and CDR2 YNFKEQ.